What follows is one T cell receptor (beta chain) and its context. This sample stems from a study of blood T cell repertoires in COVID-19. Assignment of participants to cohorts was predicated upon participant-reported clinical history. The V gene lost 1 base and the J gene lost 2 bases, with 15 bases spanning the gap. CDR3 size: 17 residues. Germline V gene sequence: CDR1 SGHTA, CDR2 FQGNSA. Sequenced by immunoSEQ multiplex PCR; TCRdb stores in-frame clones only, minus some. The table has 290,000 or so clones, roughly nine tenths seen once. This sequence joins TRBV7-2 and TRBJ1-5; TRBD1 is a possible D gene (6 bases). The receptor was isolated from a woman aged 18 to 35 who had recovered from COVID-19. The sample taken for sequencing was PBMCs or T cells enriched from blood (not recorded which). This chain's CDR3 is CASSLVLGGVGNQPQHF. CDR3 DNA: TGTGCCAGCAGCTTAGTATTAGGGGGGGTTGGCAATCAGCCCCAGCATTTT.